The present entry profiles one TCR beta chain with its context. These data come from a study of OX40 agonist ivuxolimab in advanced cancers. The length of the CDR3 is 18 residues. V lost 2 bases and J lost 3; bases outside the gene matches: 12. Germline V gives CDR1 MNHEY, CDR2 SMNVEV (reference sequence). Data came from immunoSEQ multiplex PCR; TCRdb stores just in-frame clones and leaves some out. This sample yields 70,000 to 95,000 clones, of which about 86% are seen a single time; more than 6% belongs to the top ten. The specimen was CD4+ or CD8+ T cells sorted from blood, collected in a trial of the OX40 agonist ivuxolimab. The source is an adult with an advanced solid tumor such as melanoma, head and neck, liver or kidney cancer. The rearrangement joins TRBV27 to TRBJ1-5; 8 bases map to TRBD1. CDR3 DNA: TGTGCCAGCAGTTTAACATCCGGGACAGGTAGGCTCAATCAGCCCCAGCATTTT. It encodes CASSLTSGTGRLNQPQHF.